A single sample is the source of the 9 T cell receptor beta chains below, sequenced in a study of blood T cell repertoires in COVID-19. The method was immunoSEQ multiplex PCR; TCRdb's version includes in-frame clones alone and lacks a portion of them. The sample shows around 62,000 clones, over 75% of them seen only once. The specimen sequenced was peripheral blood. These TCRs come from a human donor in a cohort sampled during active COVID-19.

This clone is a singleton in its sample. The chain joins TRBV13 to TRBJ1-1; D call uncertain. Trimming took off 3 bases at V and 0 bases at J, with 5 bases between the two ends. CDR1 is PRHDT, CDR2 FYEKMQ, per germline (reference sequence). This CDR3 has 13 amino acids. Here the CDR3 reads CASSFPVNTEAFF. Here the CDR3 DNA reads TGTGCCAGCAGCTTTCCGGTGAACACTGAAGCTTTCTTT. Looking up the rest from reference TRBV13 and TRBJ1-1 gives the full variable domain: AAGVIQSPRHLIKEKRETATLKCYPIPRHDTVYWYQQGPGQDPQFLISFYEKMQSDKGSIPDRFSAQQFSDYHSELNMSSLELGDSALYFCASSFPVNTEAFFGQGTRLTVV.

The chain has TRBV9 and TRBJ2-3; D might be TRBD2 (5 bases). Germline V CDR1 and CDR2: SGDLS, YYNGEE. The CDR3 contains 14 residues. Trimming left V 0 bases short and J 4 bases short, with 9 bases between. CDR3: CASSVGPRADTQYF. CDR3 DNA: TGTGCCAGCAGCGTAGGTCCGAGGGCAGATACGCAGTATTTT.

V gene TRBV7-2 combines with J gene TRBJ2-5; 8 bases fit TRBD2. The CDR3 consists of 14 residues. V gave up 8 bases and J gave up 3 bases; unmatched junction bases: 8. Germline V CDR1 and CDR2: SGHTA, FQGNSA. CDR3 DNA: TGTGCCAGCTCTCGTAGCGGGATGAAAGAGACCCAGTACTTC. Its translation: CASSRSGMKETQYF.

In this sample, this clone turned up once. The rearrangement uses TRBV5-6 and TRBJ2-7; 8 bases map to TRBD2. The CDR3 runs to 13 residues. V was clipped by 4 bases and J by 3 bases; unmatched bases: 3. Germline loops: CDR1 SGHDT, CDR2 YYEEEE. CDR3 amino acids: CASSRGTSYEQYF. In nucleotides, the CDR3 is TGTGCCAGCAGCAGAGGGACTAGCTACGAGCAGTACTTC.

This chain links TRBV2 with TRBJ2-7; a weak D match, TRBD1 (5 bases). The length of the CDR3 is 14 residues. Looked up from germline, CDR1 is SNHLY and CDR2 is FYNNEI. V was shortened by 3 bases and J by 3 bases, with 12 bases between the two germline ends. The CDR3 region is CASSDQGKGYEQYF. In nucleotides, the CDR3 is TGTGCCAGCAGTGACCAGGGAAAGGGCTACGAGCAGTACTTC. The full variable domain, its missing parts supplied by reference TRBV2 and TRBJ2-7, is EPEVTQTPSHQVTQMGQEVILRCVPISNHLYFYWYRQILGQKVEFLVSFYNNEISEKSEIFDDQFSVERPDGSNFTLKIRSTKLEDSAMYFCASSDQGKGYEQYFGPGTRLTVT.

The chain joins TRBV5-6 to TRBJ2-5; D is unclear. The CDR3 length is 13 residues. Germline assignment: CDR1 SGHDT and CDR2 YYEEEE. The ends were cut back, 0 bases at V and 1 base at J, with 4 bases in the middle. This CDR3 is CASSLDSQETQYF. The CDR3 bases are TGTGCCAGCAGCTTGGACAGCCAAGAGACCCAGTACTTC.

In this sample, this clone turned up once. The chain recombines TRBV7-9 with TRBJ2-7, with D possibly matching TRBD1 (6 bases). V gave up 2 bases and J gave up 3 bases, with 14 bases separating them. The CDR3 runs to 15 residues. Germline CDR1 reads SEHNR; CDR2 reads FQNEAQ (reference sequence). For the CDR3, the DNA is TGTGCCAGCAGCTTAATCAGGGGTGAGGGCTACGAGCAGTACTTC. Its translation is CASSLIRGEGYEQYF. Full variable domain (outside the CDR3, taken from reference TRBV7-9 and TRBJ2-7): DTGVSQNPRHKITKRGQNVTFRCDPISEHNRLYWYRQTLGQGPEFLTYFQNEAQLEKSRLLSDRFSAERPKGSFSTLEIQRTEQGDSAMYLCASSLIRGEGYEQYFGPGTRLTVT.

The V call is TRBV27, the J call TRBJ1-1; tentative D call: TRBD1 (5 bases). The V end was cut by 6 bases, the J end by 4 bases, with 12 bases between. CDR1 and CDR2 (germline): MNHEY, SMNVEV (reference sequence). The CDR3 loop spans 13 amino acids. This CDR3 reads CASSPDSLTEAFF. CDR3 DNA sequence: TGTGCCAGCAGCCCAGACAGTCTCACTGAAGCTTTCTTT.

This sequence joins TRBV4-1 and TRBJ2-7, with 11 bases aligning to TRBD2. This CDR3 is 18 amino acids long. J lost 2 bases, V lost 5 bases, and 14 bases had no gene match. The germline gives CDR1 MGHRA, CDR2 YSYEKL. CDR3 loop: CASSETTSGGPTPYEQYF. CDR3 sequence (DNA): TGCGCCAGCAGCGAAACTACTAGCGGGGGACCCACACCCTACGAGCAGTACTTC.